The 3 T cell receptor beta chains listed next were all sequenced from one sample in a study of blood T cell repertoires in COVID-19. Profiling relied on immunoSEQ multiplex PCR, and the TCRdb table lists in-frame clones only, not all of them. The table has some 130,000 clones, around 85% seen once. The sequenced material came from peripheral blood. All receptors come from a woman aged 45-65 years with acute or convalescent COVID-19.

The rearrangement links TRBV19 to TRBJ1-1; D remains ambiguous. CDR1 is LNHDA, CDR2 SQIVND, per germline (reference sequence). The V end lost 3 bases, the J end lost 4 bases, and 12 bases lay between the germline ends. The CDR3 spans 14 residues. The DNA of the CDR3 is TGTGCCAGTAGTATCGGCGGGAAGGGCACTGAAGCTTTCTTT. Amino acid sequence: CASSIGGKGTEAFF.

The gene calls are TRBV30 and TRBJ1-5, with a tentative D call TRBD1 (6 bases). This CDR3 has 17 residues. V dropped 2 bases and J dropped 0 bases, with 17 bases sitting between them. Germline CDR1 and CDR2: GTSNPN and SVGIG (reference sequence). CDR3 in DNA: TGTGCCTGGAGTAGAGGTAGGGGGAAATATAGCAATCAGCCCCAGCATTTT. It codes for CAWSRGRGKYSNQPQHF.

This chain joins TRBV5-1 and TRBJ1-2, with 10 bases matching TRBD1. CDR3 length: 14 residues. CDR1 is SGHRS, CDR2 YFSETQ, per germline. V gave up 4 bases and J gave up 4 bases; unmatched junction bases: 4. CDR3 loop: CASSDRGQGYGYTF. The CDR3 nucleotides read TGCGCCAGCAGCGACAGGGGGCAGGGCTATGGCTACACCTTC.